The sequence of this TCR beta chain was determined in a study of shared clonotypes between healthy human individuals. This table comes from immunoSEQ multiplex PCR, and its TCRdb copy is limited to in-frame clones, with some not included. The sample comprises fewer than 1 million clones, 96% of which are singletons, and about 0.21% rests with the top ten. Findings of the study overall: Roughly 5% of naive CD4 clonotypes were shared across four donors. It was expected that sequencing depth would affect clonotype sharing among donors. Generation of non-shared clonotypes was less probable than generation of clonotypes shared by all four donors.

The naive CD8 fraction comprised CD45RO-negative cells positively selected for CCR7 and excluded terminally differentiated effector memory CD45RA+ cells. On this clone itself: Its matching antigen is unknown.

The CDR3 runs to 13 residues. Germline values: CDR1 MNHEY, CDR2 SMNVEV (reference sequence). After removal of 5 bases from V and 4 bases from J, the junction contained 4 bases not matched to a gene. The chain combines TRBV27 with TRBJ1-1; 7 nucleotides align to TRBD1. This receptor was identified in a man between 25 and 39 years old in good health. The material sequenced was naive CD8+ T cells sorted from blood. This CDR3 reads CASSAGGGTEAFF. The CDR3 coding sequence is TGTGCCAGCAGTGCAGGGGGAGGCACTGAAGCTTTCTTT.